The text below deals with one TCR beta chain. Its antigen is unknown. This record belongs to a study of cytomegalovirus exposure and HLA in healthy donors. General study results and limits: Across donors, most TCRs were seen rarely, yet some public ones were widespread. Subsequent analysis found a tendency for first-cohort TCR clusters to co-occur within the approximately 130 validation repertoires. Diagnosis of cytomegalovirus status made by the classifier reportedly showed high specificity and sensitivity.

The CDR3 has 13 residues. Germline values: CDR1 SGHRS, CDR2 YFSETQ. V was pared by 0 bases and J by 13 bases, with 7 bases of the junction left unmatched. Clones were read by immunoSEQ multiplex PCR, and TCRdb kept only the in-frame ones, dropping some. The sample has about 64,000 clones, 75% to 90% seen once. This receptor was obtained from a woman younger than 35 in good health and CMV-seronegative. Source material: PBMCs. The genes are TRBV5-1 and TRBJ1-1; 9 bases match TRBD1. In DNA form, the CDR3 reads TGCGCCAGCAGCTTGGACTACCGGGACAGGGTTTTCTTT. It encodes CASSLDYRDRVFF. Full variable domain (remainder filled in from reference TRBV5-1 and TRBJ1-1): KAGVTQTPRYLIKTRGQQVTLSCSPISGHRSVSWYQQTPGQGLQFLFEYFSETQRNKGNFPGRFSGRQFSNSRSEMNVSTLELGDSALYLCASSLDYRDRVFFGQGTRLTVV.